These 5 T cell receptor beta chains share one sample of origin, sequenced in a study of shared clonotypes between healthy human individuals. Produced via immunoSEQ multiplex PCR; TCRdb's table is partial and in-frame only. This table holds more than 450,000 clones, roughly 78% found once. The sample was PBMCs. The receptors originated from a woman aged 40 to 55 in good health. Some clones in this sample may be carry-over from other donors' samples.

The CDR3 spells CASCGTGNTEAFF. The CDR3 DNA is TGTGCCAGCTGCGGGACAGGGAACACTGAAGCTTTCTTT. This chain links TRBV18 with TRBJ1-1; 8 nucleotides align to TRBD1. The germline CDR1 and CDR2 sequences are KGHSH and LQKENI. The CDR3 covers 13 residues. The V gene end was trimmed by 7 bases and the J gene end by 1 base; junction bases not matched to a gene: 2.

The rearrangement uses TRBV5-4 and TRBJ2-2, with 10 bases aligning to TRBD1. Germline CDR1 SGHNT, CDR2 YYREEE (reference sequence). Germline trimming cut 6 bases from V and 5 bases from J; bases unmatched to any gene: 10. The CDR3 has 16 amino acids. The CDR3 is CASNRGTGATTGELFF. CDR3 DNA sequence: TGTGCCAGCAACCGAGGGACAGGGGCGACGACCGGGGAGCTGTTTTTT.

This clone was seen once. The rearrangement uses TRBV7-6 and TRBJ2-5, with 9 bases that match TRBD1. V dropped 3 bases and J dropped 1; count of bases not matched to a gene: 0. This CDR3 is built from 14 residues. CDR1 and CDR2 from the germline V gene are SGHVS and FNYEAQ. CDR3 nucleotides: TGTGCCAGCAGCTTGGACAGGGGCCAAGAGACCCAGTACTTC. Protein sequence: CASSLDRGQETQYF.

The gene calls are TRBV10-3 and TRBJ1-2; 11 bases agree with TRBD1. Trimming cost V 3 bases and J 3 bases; bases outside gene matches: 3. From germline, CDR1 is ENHRY and CDR2 SYGVKD. This CDR3 is built from 15 residues. Written as DNA, the CDR3 is TGTGCCATCAGTGACGGGACAGGGGGTGACTATGGCTACACCTTC. Protein: CAISDGTGGDYGYTF.

This clone came up once. The rearrangement joins TRBV7-9 to TRBJ2-2; 7 bases map to TRBD2. The CDR3 is made up of 16 amino acids. The germline V gene encodes CDR1 SEHNR and CDR2 FQNEAQ (reference sequence). V shed 5 bases and J 4 bases; nucleotides not matched to a gene: 10. CDR3 amino acids: CASSRLGGRATGELFF. The CDR3 region has the DNA TGTGCCAGCAGCCGGCTGGGCGGGAGAGCCACCGGGGAGCTGTTTTTT.